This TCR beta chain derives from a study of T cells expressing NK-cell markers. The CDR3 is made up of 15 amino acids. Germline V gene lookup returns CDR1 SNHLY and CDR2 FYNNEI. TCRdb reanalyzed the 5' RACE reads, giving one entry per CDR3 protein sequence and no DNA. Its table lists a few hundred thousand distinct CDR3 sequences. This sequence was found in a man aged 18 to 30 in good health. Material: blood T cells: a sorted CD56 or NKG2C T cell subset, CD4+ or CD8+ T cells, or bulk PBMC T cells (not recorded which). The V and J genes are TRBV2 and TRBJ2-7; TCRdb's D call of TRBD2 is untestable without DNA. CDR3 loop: CASSEVSSGSYEQYF.